Following are 27 T cell receptor beta chains from one sample sequenced in a study of response to subunit inactivated influenza vaccine. TCRdb fed the RT-PCR reads into MiXCR, producing one record per CDR3 protein. Found here are a few hundred thousand distinct CDR3 sequences, around 20% of them singletons; the top ten hold 10%. Sequences were derived from PBMCs from blood, sampled approximately 22 months after vaccination. Receptor source: a man aged 45-69 years who received an inactivated influenza vaccine.

The rearrangement links TRBV7-2 to TRBJ2-2; D might be TRBD2 (6 bases). The CDR3 runs to 16 residues. Germline V gene sequence: CDR1 SGHTA, CDR2 FQGNSA. V shed 2 bases and J shed 5 bases, with 15 bases lying between them. The CDR3 DNA reads TGTGCCAGCAGCTTATTAGCGGCCCGGGGAACCGGGGAGCTGTTTTTT. It encodes CASSLLAARGTGELFF.

This clonotype occurred many times. The chain carries TRBV7-2 and TRBJ2-1, with a weak D call TRBD2 (5 bases). V was trimmed by 5 bases and J by 7 bases, leaving 15 bases between them. Germline assignment: CDR1 SGHTA and CDR2 FQGNSA. There are 14 residues in the CDR3. CDR3 amino acids: CASSPSPAVNEQFF. DNA of the CDR3: TGTGCCAGCAGCCCCTCCCCAGCGGTGAATGAGCAGTTCTTC.

The V and J genes are TRBV30 and TRBJ1-1; D gene unclear. V shed 0 bases and J shed 1 base, with 9 bases lying between them. Germline V gene data show CDR1 as GTSNPN and CDR2 as SVGIG (reference sequence). This CDR3 region has 14 residues. The CDR3 nucleotides are TGTGCCTGGAGTGTAAGTACGGGGAACACTGAAGCTTTCTTT. Translation: CAWSVSTGNTEAFF.

This clonotype was found a few times. The chain joins TRBV27 to TRBJ1-5; possible D gene TRBD1, 5 bases. V was pared by 0 bases and J by 6 bases, with 21 bases between. The CDR3 runs 18 residues. The V gene's germline CDR1 is MNHEY and CDR2 SMNVEV (reference sequence). The CDR3 is CASSLSMSRGTFSQPQHF. CDR3 in DNA: TGTGCCAGCAGTTTATCGATGTCTCGGGGGACCTTCTCTCAGCCCCAGCATTTT.

This clonotype was detected only a few times. This chain joins TRBV9 and TRBJ2-2, with D perhaps matching TRBD1 (5 bases). CDR3 length: 18 amino acids. CDR1 and CDR2 from the germline V gene are SGDLS and YYNGEE. V lost 0 bases to trimming and J lost 1 base, with 16 bases between them. DNA of the CDR3: TGTGCCAGCAGCGTAGGGATCGGCGGAAGGGGGAACACCGGGGAGCTGTTTTTT. Encoded protein: CASSVGIGGRGNTGELFF.

This chain uses TRBV28 with TRBJ2-7; D unresolved. The CDR3 totals 14 residues. Germline V gives CDR1 MDHEN, CDR2 SYDVKM. Trimming left V 2 bases short and J 0 bases short, with 8 bases between. CDR3 bases: TGTGCCAGCAGTTTAGGGCTTTCCTCCTACGAGCAGTACTTC. Its translation: CASSLGLSSYEQYF. Full variable domain (rest looked up from reference TRBV28 and TRBJ2-7): DVKVTQSSRYLVKRTGEKVFLECVQDMDHENMFWYRQDPGLGLRLIYFSYDVKMKEKGDIPEGYSVSREKKERFSLILESASTNQTSMYLCASSLGLSSYEQYFGPGTRLTVT.

The V and J genes are TRBV27 and TRBJ1-5, with a possible D match to TRBD1 (5 bases). CDR1 and CDR2 from the germline V gene are MNHEY and SMNVEV (reference sequence). Trimming pared 5 bases from V and 7 bases from J, leaving 9 bases between. The CDR3 runs to 12 residues. The CDR3 bases are TGTGCCAGCAGTGCAGGGAGACAGCCCCAGCATTTT. Its translation is CASSAGRQPQHF.

This clonotype was observed a handful of times. The chain joins TRBV7-2 to TRBJ2-2; D remains ambiguous. Trimming shortened V by 1 base and J by 8 bases, and 14 bases separated the two germline ends. Germline V lookup: CDR1 SGHTA, CDR2 FQGNSA. The CDR3 covers 15 residues. In nucleotides, the CDR3 is TGTGCCAGCAGCTTAGACCGAAACAGCGTAGGGGAGCTGTTTTTT. This encodes CASSLDRNSVGELFF. The complete variable domain, with remaining parts taken from reference TRBV7-2 and TRBJ2-2, reads GAGVSQSPSNKVTEKGKDVELRCDPISGHTALYWYRQSLGQGLEFLIYFQGNSAPDKSGLPSDRFSAERTGGSVSTLTIQRTQQEDSAVYLCASSLDRNSVGELFFGEGSRLTVL.

This clonotype was counted at least ten times. This chain joins TRBV12-3 or TRBV12-4 and TRBJ1-1; D gene unclear. Trimming pared 3 bases from V and 0 bases from J, leaving 8 bases between. The CDR3 loop spans 14 amino acids. This CDR3 is CASSFLGMNTEAFF. The DNA for the CDR3 is TGTGCCAGCAGTTTTTTAGGGATGAACACTGAAGCTTTCTTT.

Only a few counts were recorded for this clonotype. The chain carries TRBV6-2 or TRBV6-3 and TRBJ2-5, with D unclear. Germline CDR1 reads MNHEY; CDR2 reads SVGEGT. The CDR3 sequence is 13 residues long. V was trimmed by 5 bases and J by 2 bases, leaving 9 bases between them. In DNA form, the CDR3 reads TGTGCCAGCAGTCCTCGACTTCAAGAGACCCAGTACTTC. This gives the protein CASSPRLQETQYF.

The table lists this clonotype with a few counts. This chain uses TRBV28 with TRBJ1-1; D unclear. Trimming removed 2 bases from V and 10 bases from J, with 14 bases in between. Germline lookup yields CDR1 MDHEN and CDR2 SYDVKM. The CDR3 has 13 amino acids. CDR3: CASSLNSGEGAFF. The CDR3 nucleotides are TGTGCCAGCAGTTTAAACTCAGGAGAGGGAGCTTTCTTT. Using reference TRBV28 and TRBJ1-1 for the parts outside the CDR3, the full variable domain is DVKVTQSSRYLVKRTGEKVFLECVQDMDHENMFWYRQDPGLGLRLIYFSYDVKMKEKGDIPEGYSVSREKKERFSLILESASTNQTSMYLCASSLNSGEGAFFGQGTRLTVV.

J is TRBJ2-7 and V is TRBV18; weak D call: TRBD1 (5 bases). CDR1 KGHSH and CDR2 LQKENI come from the germline V gene. This CDR3 has 13 residues. With 3 bases removed from V and 3 bases from J, the gap between germline ends came to 9 bases. CDR3: CASSPRQIYEQYF. The CDR3 DNA sequence: TGTGCCAGCTCACCCCGACAGATCTACGAGCAGTACTTC.

This clonotype was counted a few times. This chain connects TRBV20-1 to TRBJ2-7, with 10 bases aligning to TRBD1. The CDR3 extends over 14 amino acids. The V segment lost 6 bases and the J segment 6 bases; nucleotides outside the gene matches: 11. CDR1 and CDR2 from the germline V gene are DFQATT and SNEGSKA (reference sequence). This chain's CDR3 is CSAQNPGQGSEQYF. As DNA, the CDR3 is TGCAGTGCACAGAATCCGGGACAGGGGAGCGAGCAGTACTTC.

This clonotype was seen more than once but under ten times. This chain links TRBV12-3 or TRBV12-4 with TRBJ1-1; 7 bases line up with TRBD1. The CDR3 length is 14 residues. Germline trimming cut 2 bases from V and 5 bases from J; bases unmatched to any gene: 5. CDR3 DNA: TGTGCCAGCAGTTTAATGAGGGGGCGGACTGAAGCTTTCTTT. As protein: CASSLMRGRTEAFF.

The rearrangement joins TRBV28 to TRBJ2-3; 10 nucleotides align to TRBD1. CDR3 length: 14 amino acids. V lost 7 bases to trimming and J lost 10 bases; unmatched junction nucleotides: 11. CDR1 is MDHEN and CDR2 is SYDVKM in the germline V gene. This CDR3 is CASNARTGGASQYF. For the CDR3, the DNA is TGTGCCAGCAATGCGCGGACAGGGGGTGCGTCGCAGTATTTT.

The J gene is TRBJ1-1, the V gene TRBV7-2; 7 bases line up with TRBD1. This CDR3 has 13 residues. The V gene end was trimmed by 5 bases and the J gene end by 6 bases; junction bases not matched to a gene: 6. Germline V gene data show CDR1 as SGHTA and CDR2 as FQGNSA. The chain's CDR3 is CASSGFRGSEAFF. In DNA, the CDR3 is TGTGCCAGCAGCGGGTTCAGGGGGTCTGAAGCTTTCTTT. Drawing the rest from reference TRBV7-2 and TRBJ1-1, the complete variable domain is GAGVSQSPSNKVTEKGKDVELRCDPISGHTALYWYRQSLGQGLEFLIYFQGNSAPDKSGLPSDRFSAERTGGSVSTLTIQRTQQEDSAVYLCASSGFRGSEAFFGQGTRLTVV.

The chain carries TRBV11-2 and TRBJ2-3; tentative D call: TRBD2 (6 bases). The CDR3 extends over 14 amino acids. V shed 4 bases and J shed 3 bases, with 11 bases lying between them. Germline lookup yields CDR1 SGHAT and CDR2 FQNNGV. The CDR3 bases are TGTGCCAGCAGCTCTCGGACTAAAACAGATACGCAGTATTTT. The encoded protein is CASSSRTKTDTQYF.

This clonotype was seen a handful of times. The chain is built from TRBV12-3 or TRBV12-4 and TRBJ2-1; the D is unclear. There are 16 residues in the CDR3. The germline V and J ends were trimmed by 1 base and 4 bases, with 14 bases remaining between them. The CDR3 spells CASSLGRTLGYNEQFF. The CDR3 nucleotides read TGTGCCAGCAGTTTAGGTCGGACCCTCGGGTACAATGAGCAGTTCTTC.

For the CDR3, the DNA is TGTGCCAGCAGCCAAGATTTGGGAACAGTTGGAATGAACACTGAAGCTTTCTTT. Translation: CASSQDLGTVGMNTEAFF. The rearrangement links TRBV14 to TRBJ1-1; D is unclear. CDR3 length equals 18 residues. V was pared by 0 bases and J by 0 bases, with 17 bases between. Per germline, CDR1 SGHDN and CDR2 FVKESK. Using reference TRBV14 and TRBJ1-1 for the parts outside the CDR3, the full variable domain is EAGVTQFPSHSVIEKGQTVTLRCDPISGHDNLYWYRRVMGKEIKFLLHFVKESKQDESGMPNNRFLAERTGGTYSTLKVQPAELEDSGVYFCASSQDLGTVGMNTEAFFGQGTRLTVV.

This clonotype turned up a few times. This chain connects TRBV7-9 to TRBJ1-2, with 7 bases matching TRBD1. CDR3 length equals 14 residues. V shed 5 bases and J 3 bases; nucleotides not matched to a gene: 6. Per the germline V gene, CDR1 is SEHNR and CDR2 is FQNEAQ (reference sequence). The CDR3 DNA reads as TGTGCCAGCAGCCCTTGGGACAGCGACTATGGCTACACCTTC. Its protein is CASSPWDSDYGYTF. Together with reference TRBV7-9 and TRBJ1-2, the CDR3 gives the full variable domain: DTGVSQNPRHKITKRGQNVTFRCDPISEHNRLYWYRQTLGQGPEFLTYFQNEAQLEKSRLLSDRFSAERPKGSFSTLEIQRTEQGDSAMYLCASSPWDSDYGYTFGSGTRLTVV.

V gene TRBV12-3 or TRBV12-4 combines with J gene TRBJ2-1; 8 bases are a match to TRBD1. The CDR3 contains 13 residues. V shed 4 bases, J shed 15 bases, and the junction held 11 bases outside the gene matches. The CDR3 bases are TGTGCCAGCAGTTGGACAGGGCATAGCGTGGTGTTCTTC. Its translation: CASSWTGHSVVFF.

J is TRBJ1-3 and V is TRBV9; 10 bases match TRBD1. This CDR3 contains 17 residues. With 5 bases clipped from V and 1 base from J, the junction kept 9 bases outside the gene matches. Germline V lookup: CDR1 SGDLS, CDR2 YYNGEE. CDR3: CASSSGQGSMSGNTIYF. CDR3 in DNA: TGTGCCAGCAGTTCGGGACAGGGGTCGATGTCTGGAAACACCATATATTTT.

This clonotype showed up just once. This chain uses TRBV10-1 with TRBJ2-3; D possibly matches TRBD1 or TRBD2 (5 bases each). V gave up 8 bases and J gave up 2 bases, with 11 bases separating them. The germline gives CDR1 WNHNN, CDR2 SYGVQD (reference sequence). The CDR3 length is 13 residues. CDR3 region: CASGGPYTDTQYF. DNA for the CDR3: TGCGCCAGCGGGGGACCATACACAGATACGCAGTATTTT.

This chain connects TRBV10-3 to TRBJ1-1; unclear D gene. The CDR3 has 12 residues. Deletions cut 0 bases from V and 8 bases from J, with 7 bases between. The germline gives CDR1 ENHRY, CDR2 SYGVKD. The CDR3 loop is CAISESGGEAFF. In DNA, the CDR3 is TGTGCCATCAGTGAGTCGGGAGGAGAAGCTTTCTTT.

The chain joins TRBV7-8 to TRBJ2-7; D is perhaps TRBD1 (5 bases). Between the trimmed V and J ends, which lost 5 bases and 3 bases, there was a span of 14 bases. CDR3 length: 14 amino acids. Germline loops: CDR1 SGHVS, CDR2 FQNEAQ. This CDR3 reads CASSPTVDHYEQYF. The CDR3 DNA reads as TGTGCCAGCAGCCCGACAGTAGATCACTACGAGCAGTACTTC.

V gene TRBV11-2 combines with J gene TRBJ2-5, with D possibly matching TRBD2 (5 bases). Germline CDR1 reads SGHAT; CDR2 reads FQNNGV. This CDR3 region has 14 residues. The V end was cut by 5 bases, the J end by 7 bases, with 17 bases between. This CDR3 is CASSPIGRGGTQYF. The CDR3 nucleotides read TGTGCCAGCAGCCCCATAGGGCGCGGAGGGACCCAGTACTTC.

The chain employs TRBV9 and TRBJ2-1, with D maybe TRBD2 (6 bases). V was cut by 5 bases and J by 6 bases, with 12 bases left in between. Germline V CDR1 and CDR2: SGDLS, YYNGEE. CDR3 length equals 13 residues. CDR3 sequence reads: CASSLADLNEQFF. The CDR3 nucleotides are TGTGCCAGCAGTTTAGCGGACCTCAATGAGCAGTTCTTC.